One sample yielded the 12 T cell receptor beta chains listed below, sequenced in a study of blood T cell repertoires in COVID-19. The data were produced by immunoSEQ multiplex PCR, yet TCRdb's version contains in-frame clones alone and is incomplete. The sample shows 200,000 to 250,000 clones, approximately 90% of them seen only once. Material for sequencing was peripheral blood. These receptors came from a man aged 30 to 39 with acute or convalescent COVID-19.

The J gene is TRBJ1-5, the V gene TRBV7-8, with D perhaps matching TRBD1 (5 bases). Germline loops: CDR1 SGHVS, CDR2 FQNEAQ. The V end lost 5 bases, the J end lost 3 bases, and 11 bases lay between the germline ends. The CDR3 runs to 14 residues. The CDR3 sequence: CASSPLGANQPQHF. As DNA, the CDR3 is TGTGCCAGCAGCCCGCTAGGGGCCAATCAGCCCCAGCATTTT. Variable domain in full (rest from reference TRBV7-8 and TRBJ1-5): GAGVSQSPRYKVAKRGQDVALRCDPISGHVSLFWYQQALGQGPEFLTYFQNEAQLDKSGLPSDRFFAERPEGSVSTLKIQRTQQEDSAVYLCASSPLGANQPQHFGDGTRLSIL.

This clone was counted a single time. The rearrangement links TRBV9 to TRBJ2-7, with D possibly being TRBD2 (6 bases). From germline, CDR1 is SGDLS and CDR2 YYNGEE. The CDR3 covers 13 residues. Trimming pared 0 bases from V and 5 bases from J, leaving 9 bases between. CDR3 amino acids: CASSVGGRNEQYF. In nucleotides, the CDR3 is TGTGCCAGCAGCGTAGGGGGGAGGAACGAGCAGTACTTC.

This clone appeared once. The gene calls are TRBV18 and TRBJ1-6; D unclear. CDR3 length: 14 residues. From germline, CDR1 is KGHSH and CDR2 LQKENI. Trimming shortened V by 2 bases and J by 9 bases, and 11 bases separated the two germline ends. CDR3 sequence reads: CASSPAARGSPLHF. CDR3 DNA: TGTGCCAGCTCACCAGCGGCCCGGGGTTCACCCCTCCACTTT.

The J gene is TRBJ1-1, the V gene TRBV14, with TRBD1 as a possible D gene (6 bases). The CDR3 extends over 14 amino acids. In germline, CDR1 is SGHDN, CDR2 FVKESK. Trimming shortened V by 1 base and J by 6 bases, and 12 bases separated the two germline ends. The DNA of the CDR3 is TGTGCCAGCAGCCAAGTACGACAGGCTTCTGAAGCTTTCTTT. Its translation is CASSQVRQASEAFF.

J is TRBJ1-2 and V is TRBV10-3, with D unresolved. The length of the CDR3 is 14 residues. Germline-derived CDR1 and CDR2 are ENHRY and SYGVKD. The V end was cut by 4 bases, the J end by 1 base, with 10 bases between. The CDR3 nucleotides are TGTGCCATCAGTGTTTTCGAGGGTAACTATGGCTACACCTTC. Translated: CAISVFEGNYGYTF.

V gene TRBV18 combines with J gene TRBJ2-7, with 7 bases identical to TRBD2. CDR1 KGHSH and CDR2 LQKENI come from the germline V gene. This CDR3 contains 18 residues. V trimming: 2 bases; J trimming: 4 bases; junction bases outside the gene matches: 17. The CDR3 here is CASSPTSELARPGYEQYF. As DNA, the CDR3 is TGTGCCAGCTCACCAACTTCGGAACTAGCGCGGCCTGGGTACGAGCAGTACTTC.

The chain couples TRBV14 to TRBJ1-6; 7 nucleotides line up with TRBD1. Germline values: CDR1 SGHDN, CDR2 FVKESK. The CDR3 totals 14 residues. The V and J ends lost 0 bases and 9 bases, in that order; junction bases with no gene match: 2. This CDR3 reads CASSQETGISPLHF. The CDR3 DNA reads as TGTGCCAGCAGCCAAGAGACAGGGATTTCACCCCTCCACTTT. Together with reference TRBV14 and TRBJ1-6, the CDR3 gives the full variable domain: EAGVTQFPSHSVIEKGQTVTLRCDPISGHDNLYWYRRVMGKEIKFLLHFVKESKQDESGMPNNRFLAERTGGTYSTLKVQPAELEDSGVYFCASSQETGISPLHFGNGTRLTVT.

This clone appeared once. The J gene is TRBJ1-2, the V gene TRBV2; 7 bases are a match to TRBD1. The ends lost 4 bases at V and 2 bases at J; junction bases unmatched: 7. The V gene's germline CDR1 is SNHLY and CDR2 FYNNEI. The CDR3 covers 15 residues. The chain's CDR3 is CASSVYRGANYGYTF. CDR3 in DNA: TGTGCCAGCAGTGTTTACAGGGGCGCCAACTATGGCTACACCTTC.

This chain connects TRBV11-2 to TRBJ2-1; 9 bases match TRBD2. Losses at the gene ends were 4 bases for V and 8 bases for J; bases not matched to a gene: 15. The CDR3 totals 17 residues. Looked up from germline, CDR1 is SGHAT and CDR2 is FQNNGV. The CDR3 region has the DNA TGTGCCAGCAGCTCCGGTCTCGGCGGGGGGGCTAGGTATGAGCAGTTCTTC. It translates to CASSSGLGGGARYEQFF. The full variable domain, completed using reference TRBV11-2 and TRBJ2-1, is EAGVAQSPRYKIIEKRQSVAFWCNPISGHATLYWYQQILGQGPKLLIQFQNNGVVDDSQLPKDRFSAERLKGVDSTLKIQPAKLEDSAVYLCASSSGLGGGARYEQFFGPGTRLTVL.

The chain has TRBV30 and TRBJ2-1, with 9 bases fitting TRBD1. Germline assignment: CDR1 GTSNPN and CDR2 SVGIG (reference sequence). V shed 8 bases, J shed 4 bases, and the junction held 12 bases outside the gene matches. The CDR3 consists of 15 residues. The CDR3 DNA reads TGTGCCCGGACGGTTTGGACAGGGGTATACAATGAGCAGTTCTTC. Protein: CARTVWTGVYNEQFF.

This clone was counted a few times. The chain is built from TRBV5-8 and TRBJ1-1; TRBD1 agrees at 7 bases. The V gene end was trimmed by 4 bases and the J gene end by 0 bases; junction bases not matched to a gene: 6. Germline CDR1 SGHTS, CDR2 YDEGEE. The CDR3 runs 15 residues. The CDR3 reads CASSPRQGVNTEAFF. As DNA, the CDR3 is TGTGCCAGCAGCCCTAGACAGGGAGTGAACACTGAAGCTTTCTTT.

V and J are TRBV6-1 and TRBJ2-1; TRBD2 matches 8 bases. V shed 0 bases, J shed 12 bases, and the junction held 19 bases outside the gene matches. CDR1 is MNHNS and CDR2 is SASEGT in the germline V gene. This CDR3 has 18 residues. The CDR3, as DNA: TGTGCCAGCAGTGAAGCTAGAGGGACTAGACGGATGCTAGGTGGGCAGTTCTTC. Translation: CASSEARGTRRMLGGQFF.